This T cell receptor (beta chain) was retrieved from a study of blood T cell repertoires in COVID-19. Participants came from roughly 23 US areas, aged roughly 18 to 95 years. Using immunoSEQ multiplex PCR, the repertoire was profiled, and TCRdb retains in-frame clones only, with some absent. The data hold 95,000 to 150,000 clones, with roughly 84% observed a single time. The sequenced sample was PBMCs or T cells enriched from blood (not recorded which). This clonotype was sampled from a woman in her thirties who had recovered from COVID-19.

The CDR3 here is CASSPDTSFVPTEAFF. CDR3 bases: TGTGCCAGCTCACCAGATACAAGTTTTGTACCCACTGAAGCTTTCTTT. The rearrangement links TRBV18 to TRBJ1-1; D gene unclear. The V end was cut by 2 bases, the J end by 4 bases, with 17 bases between. CDR3 size: 16 residues. CDR1 KGHSH and CDR2 LQKENI come from the germline V gene.